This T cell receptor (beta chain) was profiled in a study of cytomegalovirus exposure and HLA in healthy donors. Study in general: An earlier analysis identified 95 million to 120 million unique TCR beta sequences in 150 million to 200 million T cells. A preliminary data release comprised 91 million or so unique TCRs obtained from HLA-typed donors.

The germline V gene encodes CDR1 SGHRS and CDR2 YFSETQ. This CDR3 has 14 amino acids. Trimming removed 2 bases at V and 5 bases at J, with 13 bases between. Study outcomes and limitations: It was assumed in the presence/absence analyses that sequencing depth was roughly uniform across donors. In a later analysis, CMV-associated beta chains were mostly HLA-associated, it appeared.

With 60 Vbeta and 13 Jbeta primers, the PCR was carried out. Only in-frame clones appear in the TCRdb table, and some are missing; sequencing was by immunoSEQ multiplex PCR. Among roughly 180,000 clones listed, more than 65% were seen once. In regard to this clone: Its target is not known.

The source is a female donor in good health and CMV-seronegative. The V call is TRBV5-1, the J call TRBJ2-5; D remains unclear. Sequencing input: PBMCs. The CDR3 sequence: CASSLLQAGETQYF. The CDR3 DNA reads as TGCGCCAGCAGCTTATTGCAGGCTGGGGAGACCCAGTACTTC.